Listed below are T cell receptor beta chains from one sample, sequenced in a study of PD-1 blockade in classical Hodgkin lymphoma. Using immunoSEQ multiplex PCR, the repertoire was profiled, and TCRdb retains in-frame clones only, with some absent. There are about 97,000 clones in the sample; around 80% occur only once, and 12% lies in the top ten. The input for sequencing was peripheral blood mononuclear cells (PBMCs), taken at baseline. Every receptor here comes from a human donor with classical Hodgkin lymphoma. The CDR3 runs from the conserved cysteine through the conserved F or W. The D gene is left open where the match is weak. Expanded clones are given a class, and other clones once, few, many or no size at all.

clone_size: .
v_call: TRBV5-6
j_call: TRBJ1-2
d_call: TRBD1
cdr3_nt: TGTGCCAGCAGCTTGGTTGGCCAGGGGGCTCACTATGGCTACACCTTC
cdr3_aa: CASSLVGQGAHYGYTF

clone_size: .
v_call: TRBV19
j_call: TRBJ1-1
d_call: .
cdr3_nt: TGTGCCAGTAGTATAAGCGGGGGTTTTTATTCTGAAGCTTTCTTT
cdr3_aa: CASSISGGFYSEAFF

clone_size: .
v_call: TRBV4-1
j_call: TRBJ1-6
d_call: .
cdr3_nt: TGCGCCAGCAGCCAAGGGGTGCTTAATTCACCCCTCCACTTT
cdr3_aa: CASSQGVLNSPLHF

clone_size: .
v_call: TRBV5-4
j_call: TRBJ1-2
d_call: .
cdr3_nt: TGTGCCAGCAGCTTGCCGGGCCGCCGGGGCCATGGCTACACCTTC
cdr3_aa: CASSLPGRRGHGYTF

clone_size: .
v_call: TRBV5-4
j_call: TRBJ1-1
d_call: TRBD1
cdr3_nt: TGTGCCAGCAGCGCAGGGGGCCGTGGCACTGAAGCTTTCTTT
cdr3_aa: CASSAGGRGTEAFF

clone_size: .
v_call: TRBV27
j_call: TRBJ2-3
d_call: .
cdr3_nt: TGTGCCAGCAGCCCCGTGGTAGCTAGCACAGATACGCAGTATTTT
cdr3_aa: CASSPVVASTDTQYF

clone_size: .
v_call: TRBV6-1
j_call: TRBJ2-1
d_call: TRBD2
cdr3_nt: TGTGCCAGCAGTGAAGCCAGCGGGGGCACTATCAATGAGCAGTTCTTC
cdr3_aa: CASSEASGGTINEQFF

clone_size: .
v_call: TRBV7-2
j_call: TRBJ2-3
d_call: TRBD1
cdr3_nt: TGTGCCAGCAGTCGGACAGGCCCCACAGATACGCAGTATTTT
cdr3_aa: CASSRTGPTDTQYF

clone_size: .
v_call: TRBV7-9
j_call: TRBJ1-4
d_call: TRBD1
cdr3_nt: TGTGCCAGCAGCCTCACACAGGGGTGGGATGAAAAACTGTTTTTT
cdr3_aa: CASSLTQGWDEKLFF

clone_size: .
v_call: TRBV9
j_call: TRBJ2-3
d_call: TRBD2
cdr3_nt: TGTGCCAGCAGCACCGGGACTAGCTTTGCAGATACGCAGTATTTT
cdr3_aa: CASSTGTSFADTQYF

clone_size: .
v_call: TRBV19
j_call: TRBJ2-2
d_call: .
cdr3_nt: TGTGCGAGCCGGGGGACTGCGAACACCGGGGAGCTGTTTTTT
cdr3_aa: CASRGTANTGELFF

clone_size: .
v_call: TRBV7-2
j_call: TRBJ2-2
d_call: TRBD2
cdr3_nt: TGTGCCAGCAGCCCCTGGGTAGCGGGAAGCACCGGGGAGCTGTTTTTT
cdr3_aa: CASSPWVAGSTGELFF

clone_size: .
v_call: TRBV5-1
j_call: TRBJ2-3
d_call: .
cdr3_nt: TGCGCCAGCAGCTCCGAGTGGCGGGGCACAGATACGCAGTATTTT
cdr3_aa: CASSSEWRGTDTQYF

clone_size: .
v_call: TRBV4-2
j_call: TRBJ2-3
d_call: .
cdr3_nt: TGTGCCAGCAGCCAATTAGGGGGGCCCCGCCAGGGCACGCAGTATTTT
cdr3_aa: CASSQLGGPRQGTQYF

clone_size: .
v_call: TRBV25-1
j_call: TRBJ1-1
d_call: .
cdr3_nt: TGTGCCAGCAGTGGGGGGGCAGGGAGACCCATGAACACTGAAGCTTTCTTT
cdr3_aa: CASSGGAGRPMNTEAFF

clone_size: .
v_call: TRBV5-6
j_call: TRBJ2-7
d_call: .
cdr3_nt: TGTGCCAGCAGCCCGGGACAAGGAGTTTCCTACGAGCAGTACTTC
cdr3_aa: CASSPGQGVSYEQYF

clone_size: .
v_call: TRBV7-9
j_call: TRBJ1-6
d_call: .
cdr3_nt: TGTGCCAGCAGCTTTCAGGGTCCCCTCCACTTT
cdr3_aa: CASSFQGPLHF

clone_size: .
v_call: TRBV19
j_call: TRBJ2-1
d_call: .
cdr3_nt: TGTGCCAGTAAGTTTTCCCATGAGCAGTTCTTC
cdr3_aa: CASKFSHEQFF

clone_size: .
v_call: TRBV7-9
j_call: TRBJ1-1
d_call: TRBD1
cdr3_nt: TGTGCCAGCAGCTTAGGGGACAGGGAGGACACTGAAGCTTTCTTT
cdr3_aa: CASSLGDREDTEAFF

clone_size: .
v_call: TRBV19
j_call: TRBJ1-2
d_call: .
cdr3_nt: TGTGCCAGTACCCGATCGGGCGTCCAGGGAGGCTACACCTTC
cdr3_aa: CASTRSGVQGGYTF

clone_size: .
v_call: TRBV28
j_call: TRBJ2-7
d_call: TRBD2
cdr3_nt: TGTGCCAGCAGTTTGAGCGGGAGCATCGAGCAGTACTTC
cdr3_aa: CASSLSGSIEQYF

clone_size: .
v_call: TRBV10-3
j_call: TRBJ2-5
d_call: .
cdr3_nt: TGTGCCATCAGTTCAAAGGGGGGTCTGGAAGAGACCCAGTACTTC
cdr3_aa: CAISSKGGLEETQYF

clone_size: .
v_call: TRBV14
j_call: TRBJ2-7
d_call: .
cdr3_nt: TGTGCCAGCAGCCAAGAAAGCGTTACAGCCGAGCAGTACTTC
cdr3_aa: CASSQESVTAEQYF

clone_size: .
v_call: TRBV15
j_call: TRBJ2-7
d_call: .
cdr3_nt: TGTGCCACCAGCAGAGATCCCTCCTACGAGCAGTACTTC
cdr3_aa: CATSRDPSYEQYF

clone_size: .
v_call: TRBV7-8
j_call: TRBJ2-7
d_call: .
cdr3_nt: TGTGCCAGCAGCGCTACAAGGGCTTCCTACGAGCAGTACTTC
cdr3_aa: CASSATRASYEQYF

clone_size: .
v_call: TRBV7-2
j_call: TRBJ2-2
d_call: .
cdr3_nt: TGTGCCAGCAGCTTAGCGCGGCACCTATCGAACACCGGGGAGCTGTTTTTT
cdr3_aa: CASSLARHLSNTGELFF

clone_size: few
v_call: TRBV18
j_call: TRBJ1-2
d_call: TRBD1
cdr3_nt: TGTGCCAGCTCACCATACCGGGACAGGGGCGGCTACACCTTC
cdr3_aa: CASSPYRDRGGYTF

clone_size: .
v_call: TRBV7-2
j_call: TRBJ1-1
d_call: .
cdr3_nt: TGTGCCAGCAGAGAAACAGGGAGTCACACTGAAGCTTTCTTT
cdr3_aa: CASRETGSHTEAFF

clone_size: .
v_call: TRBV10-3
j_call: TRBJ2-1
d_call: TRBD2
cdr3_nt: TGTGCCATCAGTGGTGGGCTAGCGGAATACAATGAGCAGTTCTTC
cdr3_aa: CAISGGLAEYNEQFF

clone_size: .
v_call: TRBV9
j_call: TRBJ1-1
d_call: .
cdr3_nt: TGTGCCTCTGGAAAGGGACCGAGCCCTCCTGAAGCTTTCTTT
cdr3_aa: CASGKGPSPPEAFF

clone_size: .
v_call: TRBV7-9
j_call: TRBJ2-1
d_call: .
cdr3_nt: TGTGCCAGCAGCCGCCTACTGCCCAGGGGAGACAATGAGCAGTTCTTC
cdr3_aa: CASSRLLPRGDNEQFF

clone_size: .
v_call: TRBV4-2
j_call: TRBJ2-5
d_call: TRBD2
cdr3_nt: TGTGCCAGCAGCCAAGAATCGGGGACTAGCGGGAGTTCCCAGTACTTC
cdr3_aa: CASSQESGTSGSSQYF

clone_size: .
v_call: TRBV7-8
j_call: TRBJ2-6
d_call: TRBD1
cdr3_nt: TGTGCCAGCAGCTCGCCGCAGGGGGCGGTTTCCAACGTCCTGACTTTC
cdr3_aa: CASSSPQGAVSNVLTF

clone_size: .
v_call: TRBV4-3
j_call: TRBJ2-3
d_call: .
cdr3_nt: TGCGCCAGCAGCCAGGAACTGGGGGGTGCGGGCACAGATACGCAGTATTTT
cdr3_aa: CASSQELGGAGTDTQYF

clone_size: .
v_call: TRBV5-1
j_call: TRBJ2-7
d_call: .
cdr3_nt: TGCGCCAGCAGCTTGGGAGTGTTGGAGACAAACGAGCAGTACTTC
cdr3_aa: CASSLGVLETNEQYF

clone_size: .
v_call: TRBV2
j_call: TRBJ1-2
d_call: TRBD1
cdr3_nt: TGTGCCAGCAGCGGGGACAGGGCTCTACGTAATGGCTACACCTTC
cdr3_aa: CASSGDRALRNGYTF

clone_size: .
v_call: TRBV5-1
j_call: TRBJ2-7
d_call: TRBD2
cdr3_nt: TGCGCCAGCAGCTCAGGACTAGCGGGACTGTACGAGCAGTACTTC
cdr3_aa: CASSSGLAGLYEQYF

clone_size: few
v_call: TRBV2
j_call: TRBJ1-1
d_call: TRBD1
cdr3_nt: TGTGCCAGCATGGGGACAGGGACTGAAGCTTTCTTT
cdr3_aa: CASMGTGTEAFF

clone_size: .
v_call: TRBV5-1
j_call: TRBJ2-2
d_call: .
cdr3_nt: TGCGCCAGCAGCGGACCGGCTTTGAACACCGGGGAGCTGTTTTTT
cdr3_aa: CASSGPALNTGELFF

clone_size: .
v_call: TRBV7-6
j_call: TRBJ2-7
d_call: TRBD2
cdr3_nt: TGTGCCAGCAGCTCCCGCCCGGGACTAGTCGGTGAGCAGTACTTC
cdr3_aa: CASSSRPGLVGEQYF

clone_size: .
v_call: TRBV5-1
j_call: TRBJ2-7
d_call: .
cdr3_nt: TGCGCCAGCAGCGACGACAGTCTCGAGCAGTACTTC
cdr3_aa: CASSDDSLEQYF

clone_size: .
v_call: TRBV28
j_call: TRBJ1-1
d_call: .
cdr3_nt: TGTGCCAGCAGTTTAAATATGCCGAACACTGAAGCTTTCTTT
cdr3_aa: CASSLNMPNTEAFF

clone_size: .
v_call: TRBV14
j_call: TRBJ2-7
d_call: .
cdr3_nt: TGTGCCAGCGGCCTAGGAGGCGAGCAGTACTTC
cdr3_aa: CASGLGGEQYF

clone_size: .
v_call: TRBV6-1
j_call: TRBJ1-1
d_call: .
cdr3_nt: TGTGCCAGCAGTGATTATTGGGACACTGAAGCTTTCTTT
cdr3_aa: CASSDYWDTEAFF

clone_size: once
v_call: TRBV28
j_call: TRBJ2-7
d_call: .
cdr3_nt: TGTGCCAGCAGTTTCGCGGGGCCAATCCCCCACGAGCAGTACTTC
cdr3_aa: CASSFAGPIPHEQYF

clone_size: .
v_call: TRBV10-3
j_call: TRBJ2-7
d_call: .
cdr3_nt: TGTGCCATCAGTGAGTACGCGGGGGCAGGGAGCGAGCAGTACTTC
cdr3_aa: CAISEYAGAGSEQYF

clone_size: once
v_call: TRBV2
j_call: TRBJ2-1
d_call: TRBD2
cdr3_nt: TGTGCCAGCAGTGAACCCCGGGGGGGGAGGGGTGAGCAGTTCTTC
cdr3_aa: CASSEPRGGRGEQFF